Below are 26 T cell receptor beta chains sequenced from a single sample in a study of human T cells and chemical hapten exposure. MiXCR, applied by TCRdb to the RACE reads, yields one record per CDR3 protein. The table has tens of thousands of distinct CDR3 sequences, 8.5% to 9% seen once; the top ten hold around 3.3%. The sample's time point: patch test 2, 6 weeks after DPC sensitization. Treatment denoted: therapeutic diphenylcyclopropenone sensitization with weekly scalp DPC. The source material was whole blood, sampled in connection with sensitization to the hapten diphenylcyclopropenone (DPC). Every receptor here comes from a woman between 45 and 60 years old with alopecia areata. Some clones in this sample may be carry-over from other donors' samples.

This clonotype was counted between two and nine times. The V gene is TRBV11-2, the J gene TRBJ2-3; D remains unclear. There are 16 residues in the CDR3. The germline V gene encodes CDR1 SGHAT and CDR2 FQNNGV. V was pared by 1 base and J by 2 bases, with 13 bases between. CDR3 region: CASSLGVTENTDTQYF. CDR3 DNA sequence: TGTGCCAGCAGCTTAGGGGTTACCGAGAACACAGATACGCAGTATTTT.

This clonotype was detected ten times or more. V gene TRBV12-3 or TRBV12-4 combines with J gene TRBJ2-5, with TRBD2 identical over 7 bases. The V segment lost 4 bases and the J segment 3 bases; nucleotides outside the gene matches: 2. CDR3 size: 13 residues. The CDR3 region is CASSSSGKETQYF. The CDR3 DNA sequence: TGTGCCAGCAGTTCCAGCGGGAAAGAGACCCAGTACTTC.

A few counts support this clonotype. This sequence joins TRBV28 and TRBJ2-3; possibly TRBD1 or TRBD2 for D (5 bases each). Trimming shortened V by 4 bases and J by 0 bases, and 17 bases separated the two germline ends. The CDR3 length is 17 residues. Germline values: CDR1 MDHEN, CDR2 SYDVKM. CDR3 sequence reads: CASSSLEGLASTDTQYF. CDR3 nucleotides: TGTGCCAGCAGTTCCCTCGAGGGGCTTGCGAGCACAGATACGCAGTATTTT.

Many counts were recorded for this clonotype. This chain uses TRBV12-3 or TRBV12-4 with TRBJ1-4; no clear D gene. The CDR3 has 12 residues. V gave up 4 bases and J gave up 3 bases, with 3 bases separating them. Written as DNA, the CDR3 is TGTGCCAGCAGTTCCCCTAATGAAAAACTGTTTTTT. It encodes CASSSPNEKLFF.

This clonotype was counted ten times or more. The chain has TRBV10-2 and TRBJ1-6; D gene unclear. The CDR3 sequence is 13 residues long. The V end was cut by 7 bases, the J end by 9 bases, with 13 bases between. In germline, CDR1 is WSHSY, CDR2 SAAADI. CDR3 sequence reads: CASNTPDGSPLHF. The CDR3 DNA is TGCGCCAGCAACACTCCAGATGGTTCACCCCTCCACTTT.

In nucleotides, the CDR3 is TGTGCCAGCAGTTACAACAGGGGGCCAAGCTCTGGGGCCAACGTCCTGACTTTC. Translated: CASSYNRGPSSGANVLTF. The rearrangement links TRBV6-5 to TRBJ2-6; 9 nucleotides align to TRBD1. The CDR3 spans 18 residues. CDR1 MNHEY and CDR2 SVGAGI come from the germline V gene. With V trimmed by 2 bases and J by 0 bases, 5 bases remained unmatched.

The V gene is TRBV12-3 or TRBV12-4, the J gene TRBJ2-7; D is tentatively TRBD1 or TRBD2 (6 bases each). The V and J ends lost 7 bases and 1 base respectively, with 11 bases between them. The CDR3 covers 13 residues. The CDR3 coding sequence is TGTGCCAGCACCTTAGGGGGGTCCTACGAGCAGTACTTC. This gives the protein CASTLGGSYEQYF.

The rearrangement links TRBV23-1 to TRBJ2-2; D possibly matches TRBD1 or TRBD2 (7 bases each). TRBV23-1 is annotated as an ORF whose role is uncertain. The CDR3 consists of 16 residues. V lost 6 bases, J lost 0 bases, and 14 bases lay in between. CDR3 amino acids: CASSIRGGPNTGELFF. The CDR3 bases are TGCGCCAGCAGCATCAGGGGGGGACCGAACACCGGGGAGCTGTTTTTT.

The chain links TRBV29-1 to TRBJ2-4, with D maybe TRBD2 (6 bases). This CDR3 has 11 residues. Germline V gene sequence: CDR1 SQVTM, CDR2 ANQGSEA. The ends were cut back, 8 bases at V and 6 bases at J, with 11 bases in the middle. The CDR3 sequence is CSYDGGNIQYF. The CDR3 DNA is TGCAGCTATGACGGGGGAAACATTCAGTACTTC.

The rearrangement uses TRBV28 and TRBJ1-2; tentative D call: TRBD1 (5 bases). The CDR3 runs 16 residues. The germline V and J ends were trimmed by 7 bases and 4 bases, with 22 bases remaining between them. CDR1 is MDHEN and CDR2 is SYDVKM in the germline V gene. For the CDR3, the DNA is TGTGCCAGCACTGAAGTGAACACAGGAACTCCCTATGGCTACACCTTC. This gives the protein CASTEVNTGTPYGYTF.

The chain links TRBV20-1 to TRBJ2-4, with D possibly TRBD2 on 7 matching bases. The CDR3 extends over 15 amino acids. CDR1 and CDR2 (germline): DFQATT, SNEGSKA (reference sequence). V dropped 1 base and J dropped 2 bases, with 12 bases sitting between them. The CDR3 sequence: CSARGGGASKNIQYF. CDR3 DNA sequence: TGCAGTGCTAGAGGGGGGGGGGCCTCCAAAAACATTCAGTACTTC.

This clonotype was counted a few times. CDR3 amino acids: CSGGGPTDTQYF. CDR3 DNA sequence: TGCAGCGGCGGGGGACCCACAGATACGCAGTATTTT. V gene TRBV29-1 combines with J gene TRBJ2-3; 7 nucleotides agree with TRBD2. V shed 7 bases and J 2 bases; nucleotides not matched to a gene: 3. The CDR3 is 12 amino acids. Germline CDR1 reads SQVTM; CDR2 reads ANQGSEA.

The rearrangement joins TRBV7-2 to TRBJ2-7; tentatively, D is TRBD2 (6 bases). The V gene lost 5 bases and the J gene lost 6 bases, with 23 bases spanning the gap. Germline assignment: CDR1 SGHTA and CDR2 FQGNSA. CDR3 size: 16 residues. This chain's CDR3 is CASSGRPGTLILEQYF. The CDR3 nucleotides read TGTGCCAGCAGCGGGCGGCCCGGGACTCTTATACTCGAGCAGTACTTC.

The table lists this clonotype with a few counts. The chain carries TRBV4-2 and TRBJ1-2, with no clear D. V gave up 0 bases and J gave up 4 bases, with 9 bases separating them. This CDR3 is 14 amino acids long. From germline, CDR1 is LGHNA and CDR2 YNFKEQ. DNA of the CDR3: TGTGCCAGCAGCCAAGATGGCGGCGCCTATGGCTACACCTTC. Residues: CASSQDGGAYGYTF.

The V call is TRBV3-1, the J call TRBJ1-2; 12 nucleotides align to TRBD1. The germline CDR1 and CDR2 sequences are LGHDT and YNNKEL (reference sequence). The CDR3 covers 17 residues. The junction had 12 bases not matched to a gene; V was cut back by 4 bases and J by 6 bases. Written as DNA, the CDR3 is TGTGCCAGCAGCCCGTCCGGGACAGGGGGCAAGGAGGATGGCTACACCTTC. This sequence encodes CASSPSGTGGKEDGYTF. Looking up the rest from reference TRBV3-1 and TRBJ1-2 gives the full variable domain: DTAVSQTPKYLVTQMGNDKSIKCEQNLGHDTMYWYKQDSKKFLKIMFSYNNKELIINETVPNRFSPKSPDKAHLNLHINSLELGDSAVYFCASSPSGTGGKEDGYTFGSGTRLTVV.

This clonotype was found a few times. V gene TRBV27 combines with J gene TRBJ2-1, with TRBD2 identical over 10 bases. Germline values: CDR1 MNHEY, CDR2 SMNVEV (reference sequence). This CDR3 spans 14 amino acids. V lost 6 bases to trimming and J lost 4 bases; unmatched junction nucleotides: 3. The CDR3: CASRTSGAYNEQFF. The CDR3 DNA reads TGTGCCAGCAGAACTAGCGGGGCTTACAATGAGCAGTTCTTC.

The chain links TRBV12-3 or TRBV12-4 to TRBJ2-7; TRBD1 agrees at 10 bases. V lost 4 bases to trimming and J lost 9 bases; unmatched junction nucleotides: 6. The CDR3 is made up of 13 amino acids. CDR3 region: CASSWGTGEVQYF. CDR3 DNA sequence: TGTGCCAGCAGTTGGGGGACAGGGGAGGTGCAGTACTTC.

This clonotype was detected only a few times. The V and J genes are TRBV4-2 and TRBJ1-1; no reliable D call. Between the trimmed V and J ends, which lost 4 bases and 1 base, there was a span of 10 bases. There are 14 residues in the CDR3. Germline-derived CDR1 and CDR2 are LGHNA and YNFKEQ. This CDR3 is CASSPRDKNTEAFF. As DNA, the CDR3 is TGTGCCAGCAGCCCCCGAGACAAGAACACTGAAGCTTTCTTT.

This clonotype was seen only a few times. The rearrangement uses TRBV15 and TRBJ2-5, with a tentative D call TRBD1 (6 bases). This CDR3 is 15 amino acids long. The V gene lost 8 bases and the J gene lost 4 bases, with 20 bases spanning the gap. Looked up from germline, CDR1 is LNHNV and CDR2 is YYDKDF (reference sequence). CDR3 in DNA: TGTGCCACCGCAGCCCGCAGGGGATGGGGAGAGACCCAGTACTTC. Amino acids: CATAARRGWGETQYF.

This clonotype was detected ten times or more. The chain recombines TRBV3-1 with TRBJ2-3, with D perhaps matching TRBD1 or TRBD2 (6 bases each). Germline V gene sequence: CDR1 LGHDT, CDR2 YNNKEL (reference sequence). This CDR3 spans 17 amino acids. V was clipped by 3 bases and J by 4 bases, with 20 bases between them. CDR3: CASSHSPTSRGADTQYF. CDR3 nucleotide sequence: TGTGCCAGCAGCCACTCCCCAACTAGCAGGGGCGCAGATACGCAGTATTTT.

This clonotype came up a few times. The chain joins TRBV28 to TRBJ1-1; D not resolved. The V end was cut by 5 bases, the J end by 1 base, with 11 bases between. CDR3 length equals 14 residues. Germline V gives CDR1 MDHEN, CDR2 SYDVKM. The chain's CDR3 is CASSPRAENTEAFF. In DNA form, the CDR3 reads TGTGCCAGCAGTCCACGGGCCGAGAACACTGAAGCTTTCTTT.

This clonotype has at least ten counts. The V and J genes are TRBV9 and TRBJ2-1, with a possible D match to TRBD2 (5 bases). Per the germline V gene, CDR1 is SGDLS and CDR2 is YYNGEE. This CDR3 contains 15 residues. V lost 0 bases and J lost 1, with 8 bases in between. The CDR3 here is CASSVDGESYNEQFF. Here the CDR3 DNA reads TGTGCCAGCAGCGTAGACGGGGAATCCTACAATGAGCAGTTCTTC.

There are a few counts of this clonotype. The chain uses TRBV7-2 and TRBJ2-1, with D unclear. The CDR3 has 15 residues. Trimming took off 5 bases at V and 0 bases at J, with 11 bases between the two ends. CDR1 and CDR2 from the germline V gene are SGHTA and FQGNSA. The CDR3 protein is CASSKNPSSYNEQFF. The CDR3 DNA is TGTGCCAGCAGCAAAAATCCCAGCTCCTACAATGAGCAGTTCTTC.

There are many counts of this clonotype. CDR3 sequence: CASIDRGPTEAFF. The CDR3 DNA is TGTGCCAGCATCGACAGGGGGCCCACTGAAGCTTTCTTT. This chain joins TRBV6-2 or TRBV6-3 and TRBJ1-1; TRBD1 aligns across 10 bases. CDR1 is MNHEY and CDR2 is SVGEGT in the germline V gene. The V and J ends lost 7 bases and 4 bases, in that order; junction bases with no gene match: 3. CDR3 length: 13 amino acids.

V usage is TRBV13 and J usage is TRBJ2-1; 9 bases fit TRBD2. Germline V gene sequence: CDR1 PRHDT, CDR2 FYEKMQ (reference sequence). The CDR3 consists of 16 residues. The J segment lost 5 bases and the V segment lost 0 bases, leaving 5 bases of the junction unmatched. CDR3 coding DNA: TGTGCCAGCAGCTTAGGGTTAGCGGGGGCCGACAATGAGCAGTTCTTC. Encoded protein: CASSLGLAGADNEQFF.

This clonotype has a handful of counts. The chain joins TRBV29-1 to TRBJ1-1, with D uncertain. The V gene's germline CDR1 is SQVTM and CDR2 ANQGSEA. V was clipped by 5 bases and J by 11 bases, with 12 bases between them. CDR3 length: 10 amino acids. In nucleotides, the CDR3 is TGCAGCGTTTACAGCGTGGCCGCTTTCTTT. Amino acid sequence: CSVYSVAAFF.